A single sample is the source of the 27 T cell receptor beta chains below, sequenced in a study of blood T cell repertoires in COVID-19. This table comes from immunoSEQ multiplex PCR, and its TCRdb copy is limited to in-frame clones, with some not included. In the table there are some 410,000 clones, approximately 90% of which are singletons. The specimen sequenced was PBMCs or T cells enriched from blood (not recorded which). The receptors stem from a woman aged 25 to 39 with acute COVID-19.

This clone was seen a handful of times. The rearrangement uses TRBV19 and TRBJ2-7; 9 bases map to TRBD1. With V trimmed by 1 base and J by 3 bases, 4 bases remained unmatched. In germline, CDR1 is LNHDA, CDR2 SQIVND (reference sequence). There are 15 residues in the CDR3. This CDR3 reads CASSIVGTGYYEQYF. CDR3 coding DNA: TGTGCCAGTAGTATAGTAGGGACAGGGTACTACGAGCAGTACTTC.

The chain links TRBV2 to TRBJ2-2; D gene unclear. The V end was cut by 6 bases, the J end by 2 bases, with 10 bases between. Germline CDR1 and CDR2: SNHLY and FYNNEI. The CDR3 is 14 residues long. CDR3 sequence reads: CASRRNSNTGELFF. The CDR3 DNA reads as TGTGCCAGCAGGCGGAACTCCAACACCGGGGAGCTGTTTTTT.

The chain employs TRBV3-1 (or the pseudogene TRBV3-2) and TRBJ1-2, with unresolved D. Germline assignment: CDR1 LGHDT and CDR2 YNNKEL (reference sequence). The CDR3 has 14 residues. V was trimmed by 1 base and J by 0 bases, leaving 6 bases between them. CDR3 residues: CASSQAGTNYGYTF. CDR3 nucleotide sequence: TGTGCCAGCAGCCAAGCGGGGACTAACTATGGCTACACCTTC.

The DNA of the CDR3 is TGCGCCAGCAGCTTGCTTAAGGGGGGGATCCAAGAGACCCAGTACTTC. This sequence encodes CASSLLKGGIQETQYF. The chain is built from TRBV5-1 and TRBJ2-5; a weak D match, TRBD2 (7 bases). Germline V gene data show CDR1 as SGHRS and CDR2 as YFSETQ. The CDR3 contains 16 residues. Trimming cost V 1 base and J 1 base, with 14 bases left between them.

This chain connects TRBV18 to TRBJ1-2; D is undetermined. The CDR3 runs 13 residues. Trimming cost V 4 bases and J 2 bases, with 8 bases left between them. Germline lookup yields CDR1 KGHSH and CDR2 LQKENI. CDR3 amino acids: CASSLQLNYGYTF. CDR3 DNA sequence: TGTGCCAGCTCACTCCAACTCAACTATGGCTACACCTTC.

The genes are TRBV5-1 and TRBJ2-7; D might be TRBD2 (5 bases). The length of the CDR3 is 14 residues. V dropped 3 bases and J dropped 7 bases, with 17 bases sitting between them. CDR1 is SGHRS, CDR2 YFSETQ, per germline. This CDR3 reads CASSYGPDGDEQYF. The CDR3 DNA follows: TGCGCCAGCAGCTACGGGCCAGACGGGGATGAGCAGTACTTC.

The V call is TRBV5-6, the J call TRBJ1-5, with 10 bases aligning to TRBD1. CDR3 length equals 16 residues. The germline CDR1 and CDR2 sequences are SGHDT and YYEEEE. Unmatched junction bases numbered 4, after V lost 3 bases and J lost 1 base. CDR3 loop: CASSSDRGSSNQPQHF. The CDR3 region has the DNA TGTGCCAGCAGCTCGGACAGGGGGTCAAGCAATCAGCCCCAGCATTTT.

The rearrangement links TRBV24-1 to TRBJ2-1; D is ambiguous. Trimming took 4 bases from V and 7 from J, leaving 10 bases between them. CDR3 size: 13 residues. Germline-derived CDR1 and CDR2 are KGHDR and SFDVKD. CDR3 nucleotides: TGTGCCACCAGTGACTTCCCTCGGAATGAGCAGTTCTTC. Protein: CATSDFPRNEQFF.

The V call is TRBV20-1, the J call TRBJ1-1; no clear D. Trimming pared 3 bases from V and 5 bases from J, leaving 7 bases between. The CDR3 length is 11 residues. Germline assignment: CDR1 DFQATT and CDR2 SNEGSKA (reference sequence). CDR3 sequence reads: CSASGVTEAFF. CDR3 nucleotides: TGCAGTGCTAGCGGAGTTACTGAAGCTTTCTTT.

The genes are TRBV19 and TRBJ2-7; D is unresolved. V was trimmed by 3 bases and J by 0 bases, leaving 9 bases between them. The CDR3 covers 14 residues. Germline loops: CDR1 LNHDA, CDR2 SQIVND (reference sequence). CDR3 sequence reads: CASSISDTSYEQYF. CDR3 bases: TGTGCCAGTAGTATTAGTGACACCTCCTACGAGCAGTACTTC.

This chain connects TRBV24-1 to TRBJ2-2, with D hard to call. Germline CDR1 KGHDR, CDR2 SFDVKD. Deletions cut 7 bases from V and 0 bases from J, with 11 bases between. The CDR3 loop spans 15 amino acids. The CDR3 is CATRRSSSNTGELFF. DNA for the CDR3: TGTGCCACCAGACGGAGCAGCTCGAACACCGGGGAGCTGTTTTTT.

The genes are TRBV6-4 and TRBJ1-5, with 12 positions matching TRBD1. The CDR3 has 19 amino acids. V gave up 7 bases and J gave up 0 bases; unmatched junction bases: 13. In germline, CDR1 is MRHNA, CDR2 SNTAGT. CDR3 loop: CASTLNKGQGAYSNQPQHF. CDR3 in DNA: TGTGCCAGCACCCTGAATAAGGGACAGGGGGCTTATAGCAATCAGCCCCAGCATTTT.

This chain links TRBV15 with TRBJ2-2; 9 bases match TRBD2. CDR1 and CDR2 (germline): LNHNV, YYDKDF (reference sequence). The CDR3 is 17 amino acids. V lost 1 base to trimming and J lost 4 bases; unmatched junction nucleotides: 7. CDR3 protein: CATSRGGAGGRTGELFF. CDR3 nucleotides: TGTGCCACCAGCAGAGGGGGTGCGGGGGGGCGCACCGGGGAGCTGTTTTTT.

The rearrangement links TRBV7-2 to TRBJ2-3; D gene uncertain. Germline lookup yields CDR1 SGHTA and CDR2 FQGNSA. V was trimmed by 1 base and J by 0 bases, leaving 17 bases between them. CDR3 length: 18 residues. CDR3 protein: CASSLDFGGDPSTDTQYF. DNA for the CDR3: TGTGCCAGCAGCTTAGATTTCGGCGGAGATCCGAGCACAGATACGCAGTATTTT.

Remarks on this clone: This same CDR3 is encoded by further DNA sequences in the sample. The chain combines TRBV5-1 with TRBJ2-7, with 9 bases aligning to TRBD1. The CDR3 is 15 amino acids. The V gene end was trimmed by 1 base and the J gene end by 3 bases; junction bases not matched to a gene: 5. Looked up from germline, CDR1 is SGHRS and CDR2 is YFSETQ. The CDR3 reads CASSLTGTGSYEQYF. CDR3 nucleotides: TGCGCCAGCAGCTTGACCGGGACAGGGAGCTACGAGCAGTACTTC. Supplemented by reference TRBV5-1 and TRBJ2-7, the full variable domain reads KAGVTQTPRYLIKTRGQQVTLSCSPISGHRSVSWYQQTPGQGLQFLFEYFSETQRNKGNFPGRFSGRQFSNSRSEMNVSTLELGDSALYLCASSLTGTGSYEQYFGPGTRLTVT.

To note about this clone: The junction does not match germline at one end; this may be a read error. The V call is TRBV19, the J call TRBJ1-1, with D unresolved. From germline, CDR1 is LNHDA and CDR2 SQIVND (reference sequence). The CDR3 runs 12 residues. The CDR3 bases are TGTGCCAGTAGTCCCCGGTGGGAGGAACAGCTCTTT. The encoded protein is CASSPRWEEQLF.

CDR3 in DNA: TGTGCCAGCAGCTTATTTAGCGGGCCGTCTGGGGAGCTGTTTTTT. This translates into CASSLFSGPSGELFF. The chain has TRBV7-2 and TRBJ2-2; 7 nucleotides match TRBD2. The CDR3 length is 15 residues. The germline V gene encodes CDR1 SGHTA and CDR2 FQGNSA. The J segment lost 8 bases and the V segment lost 2 bases, leaving 8 bases of the junction unmatched. Complete variable domain (other parts from reference TRBV7-2 and TRBJ2-2): GAGVSQSPSNKVTEKGKDVELRCDPISGHTALYWYRQSLGQGLEFLIYFQGNSAPDKSGLPSDRFSAERTGGSVSTLTIQRTQQEDSAVYLCASSLFSGPSGELFFGEGSRLTVL.

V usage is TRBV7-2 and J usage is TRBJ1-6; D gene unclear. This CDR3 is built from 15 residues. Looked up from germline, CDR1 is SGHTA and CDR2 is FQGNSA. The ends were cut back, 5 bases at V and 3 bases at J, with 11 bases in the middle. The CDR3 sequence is CASSADGSYNSPLHF. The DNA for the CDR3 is TGTGCCAGCAGCGCGGACGGGAGCTATAATTCACCCCTCCACTTT.

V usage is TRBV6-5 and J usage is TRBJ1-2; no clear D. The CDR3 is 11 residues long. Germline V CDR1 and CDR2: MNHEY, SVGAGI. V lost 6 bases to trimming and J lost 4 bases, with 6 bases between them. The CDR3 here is CASSTGYGYTF. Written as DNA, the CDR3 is TGTGCCAGCAGCACTGGCTATGGCTACACCTTC.

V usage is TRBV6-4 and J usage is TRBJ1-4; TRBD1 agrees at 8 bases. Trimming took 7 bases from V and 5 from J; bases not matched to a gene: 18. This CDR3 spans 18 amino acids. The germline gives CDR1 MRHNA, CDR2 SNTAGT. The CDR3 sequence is CASKSRDRYRQGNEKLFF. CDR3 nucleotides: TGTGCCAGCAAGAGCCGGGACAGGTACCGGCAGGGGAATGAAAAACTGTTTTTT.

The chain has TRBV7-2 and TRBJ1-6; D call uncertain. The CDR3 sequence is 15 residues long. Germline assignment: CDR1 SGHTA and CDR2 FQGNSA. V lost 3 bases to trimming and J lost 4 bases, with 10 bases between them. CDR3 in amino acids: CASSFDNEYNSPLHF. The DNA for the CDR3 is TGTGCCAGCAGCTTCGACAATGAATATAATTCACCCCTCCACTTT.

The CDR3 region is CASSLDPPGTYNSPLHF. The CDR3 DNA is TGTGCCAGCAGCTTGGATCCCCCAGGGACCTATAATTCACCCCTCCACTTT. The chain has TRBV5-8 and TRBJ1-6; D may be TRBD1 (5 bases). CDR1 is SGHTS and CDR2 is YDEGEE in the germline V gene. The CDR3 runs 17 residues. The V end lost 0 bases, the J end lost 2 bases, and 12 bases lay between the germline ends.

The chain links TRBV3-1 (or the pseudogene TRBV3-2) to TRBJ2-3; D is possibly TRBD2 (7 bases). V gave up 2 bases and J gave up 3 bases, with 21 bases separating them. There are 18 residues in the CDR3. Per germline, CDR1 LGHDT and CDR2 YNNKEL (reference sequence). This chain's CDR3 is CASSQSVGAGALTDTQYF. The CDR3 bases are TGTGCCAGCAGCCAATCTGTGGGGGCGGGGGCCCTAACAGATACGCAGTATTTT.

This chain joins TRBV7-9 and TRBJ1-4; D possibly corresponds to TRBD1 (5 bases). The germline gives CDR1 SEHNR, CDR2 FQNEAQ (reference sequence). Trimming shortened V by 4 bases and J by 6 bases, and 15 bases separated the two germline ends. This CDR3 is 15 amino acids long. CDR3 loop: CASSSSGTADEKLFF. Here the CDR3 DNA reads TGTGCCAGCAGCTCATCCGGGACTGCGGATGAAAAACTGTTTTTT.

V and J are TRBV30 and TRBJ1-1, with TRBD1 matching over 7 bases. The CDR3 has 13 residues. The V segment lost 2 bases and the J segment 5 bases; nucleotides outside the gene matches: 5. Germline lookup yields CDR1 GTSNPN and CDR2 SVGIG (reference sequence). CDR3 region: CAWSSTGRTEAFF. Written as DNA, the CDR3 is TGTGCCTGGAGTTCGACAGGGAGGACTGAAGCTTTCTTT.

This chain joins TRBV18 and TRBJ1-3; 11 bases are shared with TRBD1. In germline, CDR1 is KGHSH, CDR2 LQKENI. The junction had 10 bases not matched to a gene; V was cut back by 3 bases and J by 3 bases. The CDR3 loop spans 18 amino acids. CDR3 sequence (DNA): TGTGCCAGCTCACCCCTCAGGACAGGGGGCCGAGGTGGAAACACCATATATTTT. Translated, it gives CASSPLRTGGRGGNTIYF.

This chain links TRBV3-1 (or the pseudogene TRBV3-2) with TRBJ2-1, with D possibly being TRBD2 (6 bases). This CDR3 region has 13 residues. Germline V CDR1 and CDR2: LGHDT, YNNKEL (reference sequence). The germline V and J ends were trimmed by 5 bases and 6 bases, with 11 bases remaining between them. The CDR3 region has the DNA TGTGCCAGCAGCTTTAACGGGGGCAATGAGCAGTTCTTC. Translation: CASSFNGGNEQFF.